The clone carrying this T cell receptor (beta chain) was detected ten times or more. Its antigen remains unidentified. This sample is part of a study of early T cells in non-severe SARS-CoV-2 infection. Study-wide findings and caveats: Using VDJdb, the matching emphasized anti-spike CD8 responses while missing private and CD4 specificities.

The TCR library protocol was used to attach unique molecular identifiers. These identifiers were attached to individual cDNA molecules. Each CDR3 protein is one row after TCRdb ran MiXCR on the 5' RACE reads. The data contain about 66,000 distinct CDR3 sequences, 9.1% of them seen just once; the ten biggest clones take up 2.5% to 3.5%. In germline, CDR1 is LGHDT, CDR2 YNNKEL (reference sequence). The CDR3 sequence is 15 residues long. J gave up 10 bases and V 3 bases, and 7 bases lay outside the gene matches. Sequenced sample: whole blood. The sequence was collected from an adult who was a healthcare worker with PCR-confirmed SARS-CoV-2 infection or an uninfected control (not recorded which). The rearrangement links TRBV3-1 to TRBJ2-1; TRBD1 matches 12 bases. CDR3: CASSHTGTGGGEQFF. Here the CDR3 DNA reads TGTGCCAGCAGCCATACCGGGACAGGGGGCGGAGAGCAGTTCTTC.